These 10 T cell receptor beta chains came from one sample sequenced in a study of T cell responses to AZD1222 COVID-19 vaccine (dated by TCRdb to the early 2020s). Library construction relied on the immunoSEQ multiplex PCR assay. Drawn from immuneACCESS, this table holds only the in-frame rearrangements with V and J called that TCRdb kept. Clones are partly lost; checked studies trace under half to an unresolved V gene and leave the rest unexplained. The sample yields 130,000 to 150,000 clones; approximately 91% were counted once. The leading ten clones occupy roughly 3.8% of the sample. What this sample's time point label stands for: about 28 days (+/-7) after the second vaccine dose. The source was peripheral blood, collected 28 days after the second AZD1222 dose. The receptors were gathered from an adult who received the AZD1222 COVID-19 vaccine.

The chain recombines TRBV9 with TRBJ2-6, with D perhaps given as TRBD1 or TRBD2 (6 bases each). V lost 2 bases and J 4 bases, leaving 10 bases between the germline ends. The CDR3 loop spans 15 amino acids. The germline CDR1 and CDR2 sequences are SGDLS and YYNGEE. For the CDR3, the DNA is TGTGCCAGCAGCGTTTGGGGGGCCGGGGCCAACGTCCTGACTTTC. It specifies CASSVWGAGANVLTF.

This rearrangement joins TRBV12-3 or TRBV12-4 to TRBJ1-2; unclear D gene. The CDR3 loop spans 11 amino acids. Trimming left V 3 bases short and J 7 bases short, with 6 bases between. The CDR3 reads CASSFGSGYTF. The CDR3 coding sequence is TGTGCCAGCAGTTTCGGGAGTGGCTACACCTTC.

This CDR3 reads CASSQAGGGGTQYF. Here the CDR3 DNA reads TGCGCCAGCAGCCAAGCGGGAGGTGGGGGGACCCAGTACTTC. V is TRBV4-1 and J is TRBJ2-5; 7 bases map to TRBD2. CDR1 and CDR2 from the germline V gene are MGHRA and YSYEKL. The CDR3 consists of 14 residues. With 1 base clipped from V and 7 bases from J, the junction kept 6 bases outside the gene matches.

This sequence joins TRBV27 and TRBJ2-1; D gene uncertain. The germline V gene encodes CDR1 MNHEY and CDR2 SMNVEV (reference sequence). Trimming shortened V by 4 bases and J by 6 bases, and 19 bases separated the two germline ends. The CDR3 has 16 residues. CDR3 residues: CASSSTALADSNEQFF. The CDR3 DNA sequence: TGTGCCAGCAGTTCGACGGCGTTGGCGGATAGCAATGAGCAGTTCTTC.

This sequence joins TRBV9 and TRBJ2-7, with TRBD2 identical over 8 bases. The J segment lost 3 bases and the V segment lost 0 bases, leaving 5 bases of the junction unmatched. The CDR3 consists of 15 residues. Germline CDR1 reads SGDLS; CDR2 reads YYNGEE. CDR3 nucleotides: TGTGCCAGCAGCGTAGGTTCAAGCGGGAGCTACGAGCAGTACTTC. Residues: CASSVGSSGSYEQYF.

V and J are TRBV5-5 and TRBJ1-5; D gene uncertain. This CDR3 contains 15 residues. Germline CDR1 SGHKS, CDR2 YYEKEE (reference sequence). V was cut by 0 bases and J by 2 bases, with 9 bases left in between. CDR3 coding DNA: TGTGCCAGCAGCTTGGCATGGCAGGGCAATCAGCCCCAGCATTTT. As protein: CASSLAWQGNQPQHF.

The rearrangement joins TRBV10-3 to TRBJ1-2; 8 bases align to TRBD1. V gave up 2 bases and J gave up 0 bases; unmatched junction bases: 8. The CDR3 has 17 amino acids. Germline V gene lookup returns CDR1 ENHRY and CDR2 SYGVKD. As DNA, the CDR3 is TGTGCCATCAGTGAGCCCCCGACAGGGGACACTAACTATGGCTACACCTTC. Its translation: CAISEPPTGDTNYGYTF.

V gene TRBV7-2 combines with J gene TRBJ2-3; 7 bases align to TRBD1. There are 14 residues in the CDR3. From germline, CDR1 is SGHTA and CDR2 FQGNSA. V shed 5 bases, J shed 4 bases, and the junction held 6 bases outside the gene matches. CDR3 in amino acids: CASSPGQVADTQYF. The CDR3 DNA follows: TGTGCCAGCAGCCCAGGACAGGTGGCAGATACGCAGTATTTT.

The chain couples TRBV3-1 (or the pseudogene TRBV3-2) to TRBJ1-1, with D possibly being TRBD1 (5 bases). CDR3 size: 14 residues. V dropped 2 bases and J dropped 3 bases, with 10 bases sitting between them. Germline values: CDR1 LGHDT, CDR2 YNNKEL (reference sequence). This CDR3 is CASSQLGGDTEAFF. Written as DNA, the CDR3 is TGTGCCAGCAGCCAATTAGGAGGGGACACTGAAGCTTTCTTT.

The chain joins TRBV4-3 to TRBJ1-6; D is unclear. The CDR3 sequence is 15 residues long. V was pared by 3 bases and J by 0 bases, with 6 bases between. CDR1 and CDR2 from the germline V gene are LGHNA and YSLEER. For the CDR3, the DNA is TGCGCCAGCAGCCAGCAGAGCTCCTATAATTCACCCCTCCACTTT. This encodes CASSQQSSYNSPLHF.